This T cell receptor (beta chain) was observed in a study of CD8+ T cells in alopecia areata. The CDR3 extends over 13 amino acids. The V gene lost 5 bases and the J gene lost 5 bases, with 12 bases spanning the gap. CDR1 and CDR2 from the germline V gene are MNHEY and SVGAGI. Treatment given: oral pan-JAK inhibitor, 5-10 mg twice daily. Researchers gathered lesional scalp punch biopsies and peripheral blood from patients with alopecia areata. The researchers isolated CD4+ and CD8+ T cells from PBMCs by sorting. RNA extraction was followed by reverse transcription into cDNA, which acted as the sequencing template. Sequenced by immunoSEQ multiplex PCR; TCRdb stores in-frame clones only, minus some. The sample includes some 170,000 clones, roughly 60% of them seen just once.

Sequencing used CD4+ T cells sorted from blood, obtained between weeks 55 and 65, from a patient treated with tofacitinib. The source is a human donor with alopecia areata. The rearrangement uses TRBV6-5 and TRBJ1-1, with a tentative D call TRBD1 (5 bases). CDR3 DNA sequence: TGTGCCAGCAGTCCAAGGGACGTTACTGAAGCTTTCTTT. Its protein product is CASSPRDVTEAFF.